This T cell receptor (beta chain) was profiled in a study of tumor T cells in aggressive B-cell lymphoma. Sequencing used immunoSEQ multiplex PCR; TCRdb keeps in-frame clones, though not all of them. The table shows about 11,000 clones, with roughly 91% occurring only once. V was trimmed by 3 bases and J by 1 base, leaving 9 bases between them. CDR3 length equals 15 residues. Germline CDR1 and CDR2: SGHVS and FQNEAQ. This chain joins TRBV7-8 and TRBJ2-2; D is undetermined. The clonotype comes from an adult with diffuse large B cell lymphoma. Input material: tumor tissue. The CDR3 bases are TGTGCCAGCAGCTTGGCTGTTCTGAACACCGGGGAGCTGTTTTTT. Translation: CASSLAVLNTGELFF.